The present T cell receptor beta chain was sequenced within a study of blood T cells in healthy people across ages. Study observations and caveats: Researchers judged that diversity estimates from one million T cells fell short of true values.

For every donor, a draw yielded around 10 milliliters of peripheral blood. Notes on this clonotype: The antigen is unknown.

PCR was performed a second time for about 7 to 12 cycles using a sample-barcoded 5' primer and a J-beta primer mix. In TCRdb, the 5' RACE reads were re-called with MiXCR into one record per CDR3 protein. The data contain roughly 720,000 distinct CDR3 sequences, less than 70% of them singletons. Germline-derived CDR1 and CDR2 are SGHKS and YYEKEE (reference sequence). The CDR3 runs to 15 residues. V shed 5 bases and J shed 4 bases, with 18 bases lying between them. V is TRBV5-5 and J is TRBJ1-2; maybe TRBD1 (5 bases). The sequence was obtained from an elderly man in good health. Sequencing input: blood. The CDR3 spells CASRTPREGLYGYTF. In DNA, the CDR3 is TGTGCCAGCAGAACGCCTAGGGAGGGGCTCTATGGCTACACCTTC.